This T cell receptor (beta chain) emerged from a study of cytomegalovirus exposure and HLA in healthy donors. Study-wide findings and caveats: Associated with cytomegalovirus, according to the listing, were 150 to 200 TCR beta chains. A missense variant in DCLRE1C was later tied to TCR beta V- and J-gene trimming. A prior analysis recorded that most TCR beta V segments were productive about 87% or about 30% of the time.

The CDR3 is 13 residues long. Germline CDR1 and CDR2: MNHEY and SMNVEV (reference sequence). Deletions cut 4 bases from V and 9 bases from J, with 15 bases between. Turning to this clone: Its target is unknown.

The PCR made use of 60 Vbeta and 13 Jbeta primers. Study processing details: Around 10 million of the 80 million or so unique TCR beta chains counted in a later analysis were shared. Using immunoSEQ multiplex PCR, the repertoire was profiled, and TCRdb retains in-frame clones only, with some absent. Clonal size and the V and J genes are those of that table, whereas D and trimming came from the DNA. This repertoire shows 150,000 to 160,000 clones, around 70% found once; its top ten account for around 1.9%. The sequencing input was PBMCs. The receptor comes from a man aged 30 to 39 in good health and CMV-seronegative. The chain employs TRBV27 and TRBJ2-5; possibly TRBD1 for D (5 bases). This chain's CDR3 is CASSSGLGAAQYF. In DNA form, the CDR3 reads TGTGCCAGCAGTTCCGGGTTAGGGGCGGCCCAGTACTTC.